The clone carrying this T cell receptor beta chain has only one observation. Antigen unknown. The data were taken from a study of T cell responses to AZD1222 COVID-19 vaccine. Assay used: immunoSEQ multiplex PCR; TCRdb lists only in-frame clones, some missing. The sample consists of roughly 100,000 clones, 88% of them appearing once. The study's findings and limits: Spike-specific TCRs gained breadth and depth after people received two AZD1222 doses. Distributed over spike, vaccine-associated CD4 TCRs predominated at 160-218 and 743-854.

V lost 5 bases, J lost 4 bases, and 4 bases stayed unmatched. The CDR3 length is 14 residues. Germline assignment: CDR1 SGHVS and CDR2 FQNEAQ. The V and J genes are TRBV7-8 and TRBJ1-5; TRBD1 aligns across 8 bases. This clonotype was sampled from an adult in good health. This material consisted of peripheral blood, taken on day 0 of AZD1222 vaccination. The CDR3 region has the DNA TGTGCCAGCAGCGAACAGGGGGGGAATCAGCCCCAGCATTTT. Residues: CASSEQGGNQPQHF.